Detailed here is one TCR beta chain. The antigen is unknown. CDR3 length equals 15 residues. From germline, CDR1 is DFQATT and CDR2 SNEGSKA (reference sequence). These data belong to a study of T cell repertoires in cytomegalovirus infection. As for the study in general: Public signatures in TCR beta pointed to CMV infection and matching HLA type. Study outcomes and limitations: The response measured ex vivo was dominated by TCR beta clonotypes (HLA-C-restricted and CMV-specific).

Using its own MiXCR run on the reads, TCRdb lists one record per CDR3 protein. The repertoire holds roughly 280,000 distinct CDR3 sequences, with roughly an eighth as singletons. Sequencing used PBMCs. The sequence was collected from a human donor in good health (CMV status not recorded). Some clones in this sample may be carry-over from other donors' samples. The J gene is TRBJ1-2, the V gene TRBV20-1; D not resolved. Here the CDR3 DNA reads TGCATCCAAAGGCGGGCGGAATTACAGCGGGATGGCTACACCTTC. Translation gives CIQRRAELQRDGYTF.